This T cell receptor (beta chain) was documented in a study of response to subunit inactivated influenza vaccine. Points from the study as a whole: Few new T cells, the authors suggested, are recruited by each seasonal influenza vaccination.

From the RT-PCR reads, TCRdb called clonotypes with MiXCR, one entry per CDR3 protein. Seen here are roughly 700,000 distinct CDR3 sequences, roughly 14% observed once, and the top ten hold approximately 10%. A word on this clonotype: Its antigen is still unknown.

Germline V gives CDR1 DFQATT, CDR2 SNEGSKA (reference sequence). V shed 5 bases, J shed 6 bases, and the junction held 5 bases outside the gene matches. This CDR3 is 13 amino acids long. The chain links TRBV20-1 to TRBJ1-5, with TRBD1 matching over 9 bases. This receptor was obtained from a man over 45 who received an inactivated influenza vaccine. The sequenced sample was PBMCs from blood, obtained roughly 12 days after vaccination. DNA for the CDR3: TGCAGTGCTTTAACAGGGGGCCTTCAGCCCCAGCATTTT. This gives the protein CSALTGGLQPQHF.